These 13 T cell receptor beta chains share one sample of origin, sequenced in a study of T cell repertoires in cytomegalovirus infection. Their cognate antigens are unknown. TCRdb reanalysed the reads using MiXCR and keeps one entry per CDR3 protein. The profile shows some 500,000 distinct CDR3 sequences, around 35% of them singletons. Sequenced here: cultured PBMCs, sampled from culture after CMV antigen stimulation. The receptor source for this set is a human donor in good health (CMV status not recorded). Some clones in this sample may be carry-over from other donors' samples.

The chain is built from TRBV6-1 and TRBJ1-1; TRBD1 matches at 7 bases. The CDR3 sequence is 14 residues long. Germline CDR1 is MNHNS and CDR2 is SASEGT. V lost 5 bases and J lost 1; bases outside the gene matches: 4. CDR3 DNA: TGTGCCAGCAGTCACAGGGGAACGAACACTGAAGCTTTCTTT. Translation gives CASSHRGTNTEAFF.

V gene TRBV7-2 combines with J gene TRBJ1-6; 8 nucleotides agree with TRBD1. The CDR3 runs 16 residues. The trim removed 6 bases at V and 9 bases at J, leaving 13 bases unmatched. The germline CDR1 and CDR2 sequences are SGHTA and FQGNSA. Here the CDR3 DNA reads TGTGCCAGCAGTAGATCCGGACAGGGCATCGTTTCACCCCTCCACTTT. It encodes CASSRSGQGIVSPLHF.

This clonotype was seen a few times. The V and J genes are TRBV7-9 and TRBJ2-7, with TRBD2 matching 8 bases. Germline-derived CDR1 and CDR2 are SEHNR and FQNEAQ (reference sequence). J was trimmed by 5 bases and V by 4 bases; bases with no gene match: 19. The CDR3 runs to 18 residues. The CDR3 loop reads CASSSHDSKGLVGDEQYF. The DNA for the CDR3 is TGTGCCAGCAGCTCACACGATTCAAAGGGACTAGTAGGCGACGAGCAGTACTTC.

This chain uses TRBV6-2 or TRBV6-3 with TRBJ1-1; D is undetermined. The CDR3 is made up of 16 amino acids. Germline CDR1 is MNHEY and CDR2 is SVGEGT. V lost 2 bases, J lost 1 base, and 14 bases lay in between. DNA of the CDR3: TGTGCCAGCAGTTACGTTGCGGGGATGGGGAACACTGAAGCTTTCTTT. Amino acid sequence: CASSYVAGMGNTEAFF.

This clonotype was counted at least ten times. The V call is TRBV7-8, the J call TRBJ1-4; D unclear. V lost 1 base, J lost 8 bases, and 14 bases lay in between. This CDR3 region has 15 residues. From germline, CDR1 is SGHVS and CDR2 FQNEAQ. The CDR3 loop reads CASSLGGGYGEKLFF. DNA for the CDR3: TGTGCCAGCAGCTTAGGAGGCGGGTATGGGGAAAAACTGTTTTTT.

This rearrangement joins TRBV19 to TRBJ2-7, with 11 bases lining up with TRBD2. The CDR3 contains 16 residues. J gave up 6 bases and V 4 bases, and 11 bases lay outside the gene matches. CDR1 and CDR2 (germline): LNHDA, SQIVND (reference sequence). The CDR3 sequence: CASSTHTSGREIEQYV. The DNA of the CDR3 is TGTGCCAGTAGTACCCACACTAGCGGGAGAGAGATCGAGCAGTACGTC.

The gene calls are TRBV28 and TRBJ1-1, with D unresolved. Germline CDR1 reads MDHEN; CDR2 reads SYDVKM. The CDR3 is 14 residues long. With 5 bases removed from V and 1 base from J, the gap between germline ends came to 11 bases. DNA for the CDR3: TGTGCCAGCAGTCAACCCCGGGAGAACACTGAAGCTTTCTTT. This sequence encodes CASSQPRENTEAFF. Full variable domain (remainder filled in from reference TRBV28 and TRBJ1-1): DVKVTQSSRYLVKRTGEKVFLECVQDMDHENMFWYRQDPGLGLRLIYFSYDVKMKEKGDIPEGYSVSREKKERFSLILESASTNQTSMYLCASSQPRENTEAFFGQGTRLTVV.

In this sample, this clonotype turned up many times. The junction does not match germline at one end; this may be a read error. The chain employs TRBV12-3 or TRBV12-4 and TRBJ2-1; D is unresolved. The CDR3 extends over 12 amino acids. The CDR3, as DNA: TGTGCCAGCAGCTTAGCTGGCTATGAGCAGTTCTTC. It translates to CASSLAGYEQFF.

This clonotype has a handful of counts. The J gene is TRBJ1-4, the V gene TRBV6-6; TRBD1 aligns across 7 bases. Germline CDR1 and CDR2: MNHNY and SVGAGI (reference sequence). The trim removed 6 bases at V and 3 bases at J, leaving 7 bases unmatched. The CDR3 consists of 15 residues. CDR3 DNA sequence: TGTGCCAGCAGCCTACAGGGGAACCCTAATGAAAAACTGTTTTTT. It encodes CASSLQGNPNEKLFF.

This clonotype showed up just a few times. The chain has TRBV28 and TRBJ1-1; perhaps TRBD1 as D (6 bases). V lost 6 bases to trimming and J lost 5 bases, with 16 bases between them. Germline V gene lookup returns CDR1 MDHEN and CDR2 SYDVKM. The CDR3 contains 14 residues. The chain's CDR3 is CASRRPGGGTEAFF. The DNA of the CDR3 is TGTGCCAGCAGGCGCCCGGGGGGCGGGACTGAAGCTTTCTTT.

This clonotype was seen a few times. V and J are TRBV4-2 and TRBJ1-2; no clear D gene. Germline V gene sequence: CDR1 LGHNA, CDR2 YNFKEQ. V lost 0 bases and J 4 bases, leaving 12 bases between the germline ends. The CDR3 runs 15 residues. CDR3 in amino acids: CASSQDNSRSYGYTF. The DNA for the CDR3 is TGTGCCAGCAGCCAAGATAACAGTCGATCCTATGGCTACACCTTC.

This clonotype was seen a few times. The genes are TRBV7-9 and TRBJ1-1; D possibly corresponds to TRBD1 (5 bases). The ends were cut back, 3 bases at V and 1 base at J, with 9 bases in the middle. The CDR3 runs to 14 residues. Germline CDR1 is SEHNR and CDR2 is FQNEAQ (reference sequence). The CDR3 DNA sequence: TGTGCCAGCAGCTTGAGGACACCGAACACTGAAGCTTTCTTT. It is translated as CASSLRTPNTEAFF.

The chain couples TRBV6-6 to TRBJ2-7; D is perhaps TRBD1 (5 bases). Looked up from germline, CDR1 is MNHNY and CDR2 is SVGAGI (reference sequence). V was cut by 0 bases and J by 3 bases, with 9 bases left in between. CDR3 length: 14 amino acids. The CDR3, as DNA: TGTGCCAGCAGTTACTCGGCAGGGTACTACGAGCAGTACTTC. Its translation is CASSYSAGYYEQYF.